The 14 T cell receptor beta chains listed next were all sequenced from one sample in a study of CD8+CD57+ T cells in acquired aplastic anemia. The template used for profiling TCR beta VDJ and CDR3 was genomic DNA. From the reads, TCRdb called clonotypes with MiXCR, one entry per CDR3 protein. The data show roughly 250,000 distinct CDR3 sequences, around 82% seen once. Only patients with CD8+CD57+ cell expansion on flow cytometry were chosen for sequencing. The specimen sequenced was sorted CD4+, CD8+, or CD8+CD57+ T cells (not recorded which) from PBMCs. The receptors here all came from a human donor with aplastic anemia.

As concerns this clonotype: One end of the junction varies from germline; a read error may be responsible. The rearrangement uses TRBV9 and TRBJ2-3; D possibly corresponds to TRBD1 (6 bases). The CDR3 has 13 residues. Germline-derived CDR1 and CDR2 are SGDLS and YYNGEE. CDR3 bases: TGTGCCAGCAGCGTAGGACAGGCGGGTAACGAGCAGTTT. Its protein product is CASSVGQAGNEQF.

This chain links TRBV24-1 with TRBJ1-2, with 9 bases identical to TRBD1. With 4 bases clipped from V and 7 bases from J, the junction kept 6 bases outside the gene matches. Germline CDR1 is KGHDR and CDR2 is SFDVKD. This CDR3 contains 14 residues. CDR3 DNA: TGTGCCACCAGTGAGGGACAGGGATGGCGTGGCTACACCTTC. This gives the protein CATSEGQGWRGYTF.

Details on this clonotype: Relative to the germline gene, one junction end is altered; a read error may explain this. CDR3 residues: CASSFHPDSTALSF. For the CDR3, the DNA is TGTGCCAGCAGCTTTCATCCAGACAGTACAGCCCTTTCCTTT. The chain joins TRBV7-8 to TRBJ1-5; possible D gene TRBD1, 5 bases. CDR3 size: 14 residues. Germline V gene lookup returns CDR1 SGHVS and CDR2 FQNEAQ. Variable domain in full (rest from reference TRBV7-8 and TRBJ1-5): GAGVSQSPRYKVAKRGQDVALRCDPISGHVSLFWYQQALGQGPEFLTYFQNEAQLDKSGLPSDRFFAERPEGSVSTLKIQRTQQEDSAVYLCASSFHPDSTALSFGDGTRLSIL.

The CDR3, as DNA: TGTGCCAGCAGCTTAGGAGGGGTGGGCGGCTACAATGAGCAGTTCTTC. The encoded protein is CASSLGGVGGYNEQFF. The genes are TRBV11-2 and TRBJ2-1; D might be TRBD1 or TRBD2, each matching 5 bases. Trimming left V 1 base short and J 3 bases short, with 13 bases between. This CDR3 is 16 amino acids long. CDR1 is SGHAT, CDR2 FQNNGV, per germline.

The chain uses TRBV2 and TRBJ1-2; D is uncertain. Judging by the DNA end, TRBJ2-1 fits better; the J call may be wrong. Germline V gives CDR1 SNHLY, CDR2 FYNNEI. The CDR3 contains 13 residues. The CDR3 nucleotides are TGTGCCAGCAGTGAAGGCCTTGTACATGGCCAGTTCTTC. Encoded protein: CASSEGLVHGQFF.

The V gene is TRBV29-1, the J gene TRBJ2-2; D uncertain. The CDR3 covers 14 residues. The germline gives CDR1 SQVTM, CDR2 ANQGSEA. V was clipped by 4 bases and J by 6 bases, with 15 bases between them. The CDR3 loop reads CSVARQADPGELFF. The CDR3 bases are TGCAGCGTTGCGCGGCAGGCGGACCCCGGGGAGCTGTTTTTT.

The chain links TRBV19 to TRBJ2-1, with 8 bases identical to TRBD1. This CDR3 is built from 15 residues. CDR1 LNHDA and CDR2 SQIVND come from the germline V gene (reference sequence). Trimming removed 6 bases from V and 5 bases from J; junction bases left unmatched: 9. The CDR3 region is CASSPTTGADNEQFF. For the CDR3, the DNA is TGTGCCAGTAGCCCTACGACAGGGGCCGACAATGAGCAGTTCTTC. The complete variable domain, with remaining parts taken from reference TRBV19 and TRBJ2-1, reads DGGITQSPKYLFRKEGQNVTLSCEQNLNHDAMYWYRQDPGQGLRLIYYSQIVNDFQKGDIAEGYSVSREKKESFPLTVTSAQKNPTAFYLCASSPTTGADNEQFFGPGTRLTVL.

About this clonotype itself: Because it lacks the conserved phenylalanine or tryptophan at the end, this CDR3 is likely a read error. Because the CDR3's place on the DNA is in doubt, the DNA is left out and the CDR3 is given as listed by TCRdb. V is TRBV7-8 and J is TRBJ1-2. Looked up from germline, CDR1 is SGHVS and CDR2 is FQNEAQ. The CDR3 has 12 amino acids, counting both end residues. The CDR3 reads CASSLSGGGYTL.

This clonotype was seen just once. This rearrangement joins TRBV20-1 to TRBJ2-3; the D gene could be TRBD1 or TRBD2 (6 bases each). The CDR3 spans 15 residues. Trimming removed 0 bases from V and 4 bases from J, with 14 bases in between. Germline loops: CDR1 DFQATT, CDR2 SNEGSKA (reference sequence). The CDR3 is CSAREGDGGADTQYF. DNA for the CDR3: TGCAGTGCTAGAGAAGGGGACGGGGGCGCAGATACGCAGTATTTT.

The rearrangement links TRBV15 to TRBJ1-5; D is undetermined. V dropped 10 bases and J dropped 5 bases, with 18 bases sitting between them. Germline V gene sequence: CDR1 LNHNV, CDR2 YYDKDF (reference sequence). The CDR3 is 14 residues long. The CDR3 sequence: CASSEANNHQPQHF. CDR3 nucleotides: TGTGCCAGCAGTGAAGCGAATAACCATCAGCCCCAGCATTTT.

This chain connects TRBV25-1 to TRBJ2-3; D ambiguous. This CDR3 contains 14 residues. Germline CDR1 MGHDK, CDR2 SYGVNS. V gave up 4 bases and J gave up 2 bases, with 10 bases separating them. The CDR3 DNA follows: TGTGCCAGCAGTGGCGGACCCAACACAGATACGCAGTATTTT. It specifies CASSGGPNTDTQYF.

As for this clonotype: One base away lies a much larger clone, so this may be a sequencing read error. V is TRBV11-2 and J is TRBJ2-3; tentative D call: TRBD2 (5 bases). CDR3 length equals 14 residues. CDR1 is SGHAT and CDR2 is FQNNGV in the germline V gene. DNA for the CDR3: TGTGCCGGCAGCTTAGCTCTGGGAGCCGATACGCAGTATTTT. Translated: CAGSLALGADTQYF.

On this clonotype itself: The CDR3 carries no conserved terminal phenylalanine or tryptophan, so it likely arises from a read error. It is unclear where the CDR3 begins or ends on the DNA, so no DNA is shown, and the CDR3 is as TCRdb lists it. This chain connects TRBV2 to TRBJ2-3; the DNA was not used to check the table's D call, TRBD1. Germline loops: CDR1 SNHLY, CDR2 FYNNEI. The CDR3 is 13 residues long, counting both termini. CDR3 loop: CASRGVGTDTQEA.

This rearrangement joins TRBV15 to TRBJ2-7, with 7 bases lining up with TRBD1. The length of the CDR3 is 18 residues. Germline V gene lookup returns CDR1 LNHNV and CDR2 YYDKDF (reference sequence). This CDR3 reads CASSIRPDGTALSFEQYV. The DNA for the CDR3 is TGTGCCAGCAGCATTCGTCCAGACGGGACAGCCCTTTCCTTCGAGCAGTACGTC.